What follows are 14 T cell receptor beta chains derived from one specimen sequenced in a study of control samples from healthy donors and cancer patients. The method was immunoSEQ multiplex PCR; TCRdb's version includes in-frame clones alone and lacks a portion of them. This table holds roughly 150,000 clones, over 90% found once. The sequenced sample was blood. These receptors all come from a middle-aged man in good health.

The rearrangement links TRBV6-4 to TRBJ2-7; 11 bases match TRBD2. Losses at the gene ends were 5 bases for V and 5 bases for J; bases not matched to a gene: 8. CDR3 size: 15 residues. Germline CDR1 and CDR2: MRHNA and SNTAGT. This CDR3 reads CASSLPGTSGDEQYF. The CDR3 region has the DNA TGTGCCAGCAGTCTCCCCGGGACTAGCGGTGACGAGCAGTACTTC.

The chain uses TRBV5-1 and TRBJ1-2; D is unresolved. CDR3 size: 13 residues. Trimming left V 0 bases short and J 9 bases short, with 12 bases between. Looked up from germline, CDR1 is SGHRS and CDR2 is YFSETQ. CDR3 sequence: CASSLGAGERYTF. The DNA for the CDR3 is TGCGCCAGCAGCTTGGGGGCCGGTGAGCGCTACACCTTC.

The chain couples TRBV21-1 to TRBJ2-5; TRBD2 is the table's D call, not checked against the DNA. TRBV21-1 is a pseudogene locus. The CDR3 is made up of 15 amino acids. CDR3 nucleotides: TGTGCCAGCAGCACAAGGGCGGGGGAATGGGAGACCCAGTACTTC. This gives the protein CASSTRAGEWETQYF.

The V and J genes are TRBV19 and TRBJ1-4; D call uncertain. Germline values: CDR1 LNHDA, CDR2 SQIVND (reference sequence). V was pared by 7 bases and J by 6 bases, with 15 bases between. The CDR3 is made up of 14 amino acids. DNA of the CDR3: TGTGCCAGTAATTTGTGGCAGAACCATGAAAAACTGTTTTTT. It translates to CASNLWQNHEKLFF. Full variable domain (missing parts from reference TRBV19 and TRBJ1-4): DGGITQSPKYLFRKEGQNVTLSCEQNLNHDAMYWYRQDPGQGLRLIYYSQIVNDFQKGDIAEGYSVSREKKESFPLTVTSAQKNPTAFYLCASNLWQNHEKLFFGSGTQLSVL.

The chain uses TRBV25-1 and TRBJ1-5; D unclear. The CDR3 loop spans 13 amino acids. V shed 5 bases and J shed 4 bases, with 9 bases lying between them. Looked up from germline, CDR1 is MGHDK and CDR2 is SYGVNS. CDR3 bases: TGTGCCAGCAGTCCGGGGATTAATCAGCCCCAGCATTTT. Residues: CASSPGINQPQHF.

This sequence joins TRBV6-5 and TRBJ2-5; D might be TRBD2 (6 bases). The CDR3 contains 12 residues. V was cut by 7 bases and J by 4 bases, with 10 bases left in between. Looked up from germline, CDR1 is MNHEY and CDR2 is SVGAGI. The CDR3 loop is CASKAGPETQYF. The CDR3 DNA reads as TGTGCCAGCAAAGCGGGCCCAGAGACCCAGTACTTC.

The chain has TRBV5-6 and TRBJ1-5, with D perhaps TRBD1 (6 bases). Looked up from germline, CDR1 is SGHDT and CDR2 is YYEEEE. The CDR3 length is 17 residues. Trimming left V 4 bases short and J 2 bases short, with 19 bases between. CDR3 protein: CASSGGGFRGGNQPQHF. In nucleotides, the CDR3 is TGTGCCAGCAGCGGGGGCGGGTTTCGGGGCGGCAATCAGCCCCAGCATTTT.

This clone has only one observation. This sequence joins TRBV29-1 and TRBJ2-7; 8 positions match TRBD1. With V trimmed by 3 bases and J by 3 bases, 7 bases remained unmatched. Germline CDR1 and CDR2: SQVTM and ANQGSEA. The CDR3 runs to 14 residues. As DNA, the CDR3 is TGCAGCGTTGATACACAGGGGGTTGGCTACGAGCAGTACTTC. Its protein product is CSVDTQGVGYEQYF.

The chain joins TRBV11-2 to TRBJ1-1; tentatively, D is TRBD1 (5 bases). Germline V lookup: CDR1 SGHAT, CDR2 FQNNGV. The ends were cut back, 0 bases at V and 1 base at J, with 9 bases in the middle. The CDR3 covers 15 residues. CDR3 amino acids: CASSLEGGENTEAFF. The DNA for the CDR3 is TGTGCCAGCAGCTTAGAGGGGGGGGAGAACACTGAAGCTTTCTTT.

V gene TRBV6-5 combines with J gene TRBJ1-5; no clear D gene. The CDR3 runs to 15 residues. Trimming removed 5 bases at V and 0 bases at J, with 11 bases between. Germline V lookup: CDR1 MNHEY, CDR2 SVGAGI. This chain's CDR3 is CASSRESSSNQPQHF. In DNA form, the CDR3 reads TGTGCCAGCAGTCGGGAGTCGTCTAGCAATCAGCCCCAGCATTTT.

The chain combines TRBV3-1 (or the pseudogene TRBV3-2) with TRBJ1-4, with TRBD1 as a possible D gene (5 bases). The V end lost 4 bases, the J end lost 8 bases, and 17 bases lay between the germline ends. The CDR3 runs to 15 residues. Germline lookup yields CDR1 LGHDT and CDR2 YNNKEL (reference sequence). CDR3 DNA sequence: TGTGCCAGCAGCCCTGGGGGGGAGCGCGTCGAAAAACTGTTTTTT. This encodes CASSPGGERVEKLFF.

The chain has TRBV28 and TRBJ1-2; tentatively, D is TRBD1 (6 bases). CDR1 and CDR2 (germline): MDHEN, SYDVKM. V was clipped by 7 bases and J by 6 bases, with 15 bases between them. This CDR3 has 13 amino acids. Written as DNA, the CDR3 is TGTGCCAGCACTCGGGGGGCGGGCGATGGCTACACCTTC. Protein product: CASTRGAGDGYTF.

The CDR3 spells CASSKTGTVETQYF. The CDR3 DNA reads as TGTGCCAGTAGTAAAACCGGGACAGTGGAGACCCAGTACTTC. This sequence joins TRBV19 and TRBJ2-5; 7 bases match TRBD1. V was clipped by 4 bases and J by 5 bases; unmatched bases: 7. The length of the CDR3 is 14 residues. The germline CDR1 and CDR2 sequences are LNHDA and SQIVND (reference sequence).

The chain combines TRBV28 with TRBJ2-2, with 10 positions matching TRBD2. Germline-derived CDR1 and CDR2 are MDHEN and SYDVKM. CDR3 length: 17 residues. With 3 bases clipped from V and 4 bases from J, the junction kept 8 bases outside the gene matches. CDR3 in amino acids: CASSFQAGGRGTGELFF. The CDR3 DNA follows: TGTGCCAGCAGTTTTCAAGCGGGAGGGCGCGGCACCGGGGAGCTGTTTTTT.